This T cell receptor beta chain was retrieved from a study of blood T cells in healthy people across ages. Study findings and constraints: Bulk PBMC profiling left naive and antigen-experienced comparisons inconclusive. There were more naive CD4+ cells and higher diversity in long-lived donors than in aged donors.

As concerns this clonotype: What it binds is not known.

Then a second PCR, running about 7 to 11 cycles, was carried out with a sample-barcoded 5' primer and a J-beta primer mix. TCRdb re-called the 5' RACE reads through MiXCR, storing one row per CDR3 protein. Of 1.5 million or so distinct CDR3 sequences in the sample, around 39% were seen once. This receptor was obtained from a woman in her late teens or twenties in good health. The sequenced material came from blood.

CDR3 nucleotides: TGTGCCAGCAGCTCCGGGACAGGGGGGTCCGGGGAGCTGTTTTTT. This encodes CASSSGTGGSGELFF. The rearrangement links TRBV6-5 to TRBJ2-2, with TRBD1 matching over 11 bases. The V gene end was trimmed by 6 bases and the J gene end by 6 bases; junction bases not matched to a gene: 6. Germline assignment: CDR1 MNHEY and CDR2 SVGAGI. The CDR3 extends over 15 amino acids.